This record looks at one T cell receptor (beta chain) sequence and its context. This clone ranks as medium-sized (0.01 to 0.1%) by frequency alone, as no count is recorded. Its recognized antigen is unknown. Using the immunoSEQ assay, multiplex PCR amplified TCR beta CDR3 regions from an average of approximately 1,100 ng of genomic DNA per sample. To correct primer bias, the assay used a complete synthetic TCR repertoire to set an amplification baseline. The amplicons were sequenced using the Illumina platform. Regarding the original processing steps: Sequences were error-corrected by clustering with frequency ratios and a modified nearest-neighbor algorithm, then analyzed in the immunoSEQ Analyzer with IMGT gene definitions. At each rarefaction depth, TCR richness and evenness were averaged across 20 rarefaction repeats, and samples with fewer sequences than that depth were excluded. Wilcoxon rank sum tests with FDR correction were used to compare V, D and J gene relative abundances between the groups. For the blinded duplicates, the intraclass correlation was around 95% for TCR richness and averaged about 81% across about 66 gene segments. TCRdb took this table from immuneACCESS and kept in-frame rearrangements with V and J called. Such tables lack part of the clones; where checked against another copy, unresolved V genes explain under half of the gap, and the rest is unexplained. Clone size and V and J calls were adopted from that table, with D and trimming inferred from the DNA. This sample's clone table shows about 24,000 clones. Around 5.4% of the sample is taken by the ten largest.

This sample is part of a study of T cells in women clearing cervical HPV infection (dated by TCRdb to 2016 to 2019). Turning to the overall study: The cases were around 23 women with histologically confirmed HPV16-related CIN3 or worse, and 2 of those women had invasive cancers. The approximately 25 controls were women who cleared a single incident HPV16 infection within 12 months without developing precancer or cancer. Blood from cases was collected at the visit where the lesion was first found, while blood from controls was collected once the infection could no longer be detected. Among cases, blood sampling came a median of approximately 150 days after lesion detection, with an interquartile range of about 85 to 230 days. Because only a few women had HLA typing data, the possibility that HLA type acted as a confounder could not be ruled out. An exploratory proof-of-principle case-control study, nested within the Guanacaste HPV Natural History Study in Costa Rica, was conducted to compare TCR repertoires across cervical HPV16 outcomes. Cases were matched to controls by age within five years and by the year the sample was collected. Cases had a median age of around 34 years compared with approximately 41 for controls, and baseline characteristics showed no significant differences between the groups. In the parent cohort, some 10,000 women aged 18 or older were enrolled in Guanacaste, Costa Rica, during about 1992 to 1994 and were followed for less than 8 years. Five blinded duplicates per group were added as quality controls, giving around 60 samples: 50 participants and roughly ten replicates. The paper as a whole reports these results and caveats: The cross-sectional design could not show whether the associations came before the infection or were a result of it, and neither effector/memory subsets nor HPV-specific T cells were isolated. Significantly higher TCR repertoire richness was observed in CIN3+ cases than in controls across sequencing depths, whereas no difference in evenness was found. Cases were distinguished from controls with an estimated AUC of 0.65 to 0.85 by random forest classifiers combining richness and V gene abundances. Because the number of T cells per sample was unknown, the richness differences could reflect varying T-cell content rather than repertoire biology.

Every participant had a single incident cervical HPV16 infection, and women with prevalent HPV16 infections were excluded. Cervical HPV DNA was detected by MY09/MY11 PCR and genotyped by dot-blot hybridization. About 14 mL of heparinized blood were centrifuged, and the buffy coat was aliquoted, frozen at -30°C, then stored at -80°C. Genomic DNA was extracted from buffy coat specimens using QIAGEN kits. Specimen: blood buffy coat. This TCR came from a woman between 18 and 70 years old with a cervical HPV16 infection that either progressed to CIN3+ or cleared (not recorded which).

The CDR3 has the sequence CASSSGQGLGEQYF. Incomplete CDR3 DNA: TGTGCCAGCAGCTCCGGCCAGGGGCTGGGCGAG. Rearrangement joined TRBV7-3 to TRBJ2-7; the D region possibly corresponds to TRBD1 (6 bases align). The read finishes 3 residues shy of the CDR3 end, and the germline J gene is used to complete it. The germline V gene provides CDR1 SGHTA and CDR2 FQGTGA. Trimming takes 4 bases from V and 6 bases from J, and the germline ends sit 16 bases apart. Including the terminal cysteine and phenylalanine, the CDR3 comprises 14 residues. The CDR3 was read in part: 33 bases, with the frame set at base 1.